This entry describes one TCR beta chain. Its matching antigen is unknown. This entry belongs to a study of graft-versus-host responses after intestinal transplantation. Study details: Recipients were given multivisceral, liver-intestinal, or isolated intestinal transplants. Recipients were all induced with anti-thymocyte globulin, then given tacrolimus and steroids for 2 to 3 years. Overall study results and limits: Where graft-donor T cell macrochimerism was present, patients had high graft-versus-host to host-versus-graft clonal ratios in allografts.

The CDR3 covers 15 residues. Germline CDR1 MNHNS, CDR2 SASEGT. V lost 6 bases, J lost 1 base, and 12 bases lay in between. Libraries were prepared by immunoSEQ multiplex PCR; TCRdb keeps only in-frame clonotypes and omits some of them. The sample includes some 79,000 clones, roughly nine tenths of them seen just once. This receptor was obtained from a human donor who received an intestinal transplant. The chain uses TRBV6-1 and TRBJ1-4, with TRBD1 as a possible D gene (6 bases). The sample here was unstimulated CD4+ T cells sorted from spleen or lymph node cells, taken before intestinal transplant. The CDR3 loop is CASSGQGITNEKLFF. CDR3 DNA sequence: TGTGCCAGCAGCGGCCAGGGGATAACTAATGAAAAACTGTTTTTT.